This TCR beta chain was captured in a study of blood T cell repertoires in COVID-19. Across the whole study: The cDNA or gDNA used as material had been derived from T cells, B-cell-depleted T cells, or PBMCs.

V shed 2 bases and J shed 2 bases, with 6 bases lying between them. This CDR3 contains 14 residues. CDR1 is LNHNV and CDR2 is YYDKDF in the germline V gene (reference sequence). In the original analysis: Estimation of nucleated cell counts relied on the amplification of reference gene primers. Measured with immunoSEQ multiplex PCR; TCRdb has only the in-frame clones, and not every one. V and J calls and clone size are given by that table; D and trimming were obtained from the DNA. The sample has under 350,000 clones, around nine tenths seen once. Participants were aged about 18 to 100 years, lived in some 23 US areas, and enrolled virtually. Categorization into cohorts depended on clinical history that participants reported.

The rearrangement uses TRBV15 and TRBJ2-2; D is unresolved. This TCR was sampled from a woman aged 18-30 years who had recovered from COVID-19. What was sequenced was PBMCs or T cells enriched from blood (not recorded which). CDR3 region: CATSRPENTGELFF. CDR3 DNA: TGTGCCACCAGCAGACCAGAAAACACCGGGGAGCTGTTTTTT.